One sample yielded the 28 T cell receptor beta chains listed below, sequenced in a study of T-cell reconstitution after alpha-beta-depleted transplantation in children. Study-wide results and caveats: One year after transplant, T-cell counts and diversity came mostly from newly produced T cells.

Their antigens are not known. A library of TCRbeta sequences, prepared with unique molecular identifiers, was generated. TCRdb used MiXCR to reprocess the PCR reads, holding one entry per CDR3 protein. In the table there are about 300,000 distinct CDR3 sequences, around 7.3% of which are singletons. Sequenced material: peripheral blood, taken 360 days after TCRalphabeta/CD19-depleted stem cell transplant. These receptors originate from a female patient aged 2-9 years who had a stem cell transplant for Fanconi anemia, so the T cells may come from the graft donor.

J is TRBJ1-1 and V is TRBV6-4; D call uncertain. There are 17 residues in the CDR3. Deletions cut 5 bases from V and 5 bases from J, with 24 bases between. CDR1 is MRHNA, CDR2 SNTAGT, per germline. The chain's CDR3 is CASSRAGVVLGRTEAFF. The CDR3 DNA is TGTGCCAGCAGTCGAGCCGGAGTTGTATTGGGGAGAACTGAAGCTTTCTTT.

This clonotype was picked up many times. The chain carries TRBV4-2 and TRBJ1-1; D is unclear. Trimming removed 1 base at V and 9 bases at J, with 9 bases between. The CDR3 has 12 amino acids. CDR1 and CDR2 (germline): LGHNA, YNFKEQ. The CDR3 bases are TGTGCCAGCAGCCAAGGATCGGGGAAAGCTTTCTTT. Translating gives CASSQGSGKAFF.

This clonotype has a count of ten or more. V is TRBV5-6 and J is TRBJ1-5; 7 bases are a match to TRBD1. Germline CDR1 reads SGHDT; CDR2 reads YYEEEE. J lost 4 bases, V lost 4 bases, and 2 bases had no gene match. The CDR3 runs to 13 residues. The CDR3 sequence: CASSDRANQPQHF. The CDR3 coding sequence is TGTGCCAGCAGCGACAGGGCGAATCAGCCCCAGCATTTT.

This clonotype was detected many times. This chain links TRBV15 with TRBJ2-3; D is undetermined. The CDR3 is 14 amino acids. CDR1 is LNHNV, CDR2 YYDKDF, per germline (reference sequence). Trimming pared 1 base from V and 3 bases from J, leaving 8 bases between. The DNA for the CDR3 is TGTGCCACCAGCAGAGCGGCCAGAACAGATACGCAGTATTTT. Translating it yields CATSRAARTDTQYF.

The chain has TRBV4-3 and TRBJ1-1; no clear D. From germline, CDR1 is LGHNA and CDR2 YSLEER. This CDR3 region has 14 residues. V lost 0 bases and J 11 bases, leaving 16 bases between the germline ends. The DNA for the CDR3 is TGCGCCAGCAGCCAAGAATATGCCGACGCTAGGGCTTTCTTT. It is translated as CASSQEYADARAFF.

This clonotype occurred many times. The chain couples TRBV5-1 to TRBJ2-5; 10 bases are shared with TRBD1. The germline gives CDR1 SGHRS, CDR2 YFSETQ. V lost 4 bases, J lost 5 bases, and 8 bases stayed unmatched. The CDR3 sequence is 15 residues long. Here the CDR3 reads CASSAGTGAGETQYF. CDR3 bases: TGCGCCAGCAGCGCTGGGACAGGGGCTGGGGAGACCCAGTACTTC.

This clonotype was found many times. The chain uses TRBV2 and TRBJ2-5; 8 nucleotides agree with TRBD1. Trimming cost V 4 bases and J 5 bases; bases outside gene matches: 6. The CDR3 contains 14 residues. CDR1 SNHLY and CDR2 FYNNEI come from the germline V gene. The CDR3 DNA sequence: TGTGCCAGCAGTGGGACAGGGCCTTGGGAGACCCAGTACTTC. Amino acid sequence: CASSGTGPWETQYF.

The sample holds many counts of this clonotype. The chain employs TRBV10-3 and TRBJ2-7; 7 nucleotides line up with TRBD1. From germline, CDR1 is ENHRY and CDR2 SYGVKD. CDR3 length: 14 amino acids. Trimming cost V 6 bases and J 1 base; bases outside gene matches: 6. The CDR3 sequence is CAIRLTGPSYEQYF. For the CDR3, the DNA is TGTGCCATCAGGCTGACAGGGCCGTCCTACGAGCAGTACTTC.

This clonotype was detected many times. The chain couples TRBV18 to TRBJ2-3; the D is unclear. Trimming removed 3 bases at V and 0 bases at J, with 7 bases between. CDR1 is KGHSH and CDR2 is LQKENI in the germline V gene. The CDR3 has 14 residues. CDR3: CASSPLSSTDTQYF. The CDR3 DNA reads TGTGCCAGCTCACCTCTTTCTAGCACAGATACGCAGTATTTT.

V usage is TRBV4-3 and J usage is TRBJ1-4; D is uncertain. CDR1 LGHNA and CDR2 YSLEER come from the germline V gene. CDR3 length: 15 residues. V was pared by 1 base and J by 4 bases, with 10 bases between. This chain's CDR3 is CASSQGSQVNEKLFF. Written as DNA, the CDR3 is TGCGCCAGCAGCCAAGGGTCCCAGGTTAATGAAAAACTGTTTTTT.

This clonotype was counted a few times. The chain is built from TRBV5-1 and TRBJ1-4; no reliable D call. From germline, CDR1 is SGHRS and CDR2 YFSETQ. The CDR3 runs to 12 residues. Trimming took off 0 bases at V and 14 bases at J, with 11 bases between the two ends. The CDR3: CASSLERRVLFF. CDR3 DNA sequence: TGCGCCAGCAGCTTGGAAAGAAGGGTGCTGTTTTTT.

This clonotype was counted between two and nine times. The chain combines TRBV7-6 with TRBJ2-3, with TRBD1 matching 10 bases. Germline lookup yields CDR1 SGHVS and CDR2 FNYEAQ. With 4 bases clipped from V and 7 bases from J, the junction kept 8 bases outside the gene matches. CDR3 length: 15 residues. DNA of the CDR3: TGTGCCAGCAGCTCACCGGGACAGGGGCCCTATACGCAGTATTTT. It yields the protein CASSSPGQGPYTQYF.

In this sample, this clonotype turned up many times. The chain employs TRBV12-3 or TRBV12-4 and TRBJ2-2, with a possible D match to TRBD1 (6 bases). Trimming cost V 3 bases and J 7 bases, with 15 bases left between them. The CDR3 is 15 amino acids. The CDR3 protein is CASSFSGRGGGELFF. The CDR3 nucleotides read TGTGCCAGCAGTTTTAGTGGCAGGGGCGGCGGGGAGCTGTTTTTT.

This clonotype has at least ten counts. The J gene is TRBJ2-3, the V gene TRBV5-1; D is unresolved. Germline assignment: CDR1 SGHRS and CDR2 YFSETQ. This CDR3 comprises 16 residues. V was cut by 3 bases and J by 1 base, with 15 bases left in between. Here the CDR3 reads CASSSNTNARTDTQYF. Written as DNA, the CDR3 is TGCGCCAGCAGCTCGAACACCAACGCCCGCACAGATACGCAGTATTTT.

The chain is built from TRBV2 and TRBJ2-7; D tentatively fits TRBD1 or TRBD2 (5 bases each). From germline, CDR1 is SNHLY and CDR2 FYNNEI. The CDR3 runs to 15 residues. The ends were cut back, 2 bases at V and 7 bases at J, with 18 bases in the middle. In nucleotides, the CDR3 is TGTGCCAGCAGTGAAAGCGTACGGGGCCCAATGGAGCAGTACTTC. It specifies CASSESVRGPMEQYF. Looking up the rest from reference TRBV2 and TRBJ2-7 gives the full variable domain: EPEVTQTPSHQVTQMGQEVILRCVPISNHLYFYWYRQILGQKVEFLVSFYNNEISEKSEIFDDQFSVERPDGSNFTLKIRSTKLEDSAMYFCASSESVRGPMEQYFGPGTRLTVT.

The chain carries TRBV3-1 and TRBJ2-5, with 7 positions matching TRBD2. J was trimmed by 4 bases and V by 1 base; bases with no gene match: 6. This CDR3 comprises 15 residues. The germline V gene encodes CDR1 LGHDT and CDR2 YNNKEL (reference sequence). CDR3 protein: CASSQGGGWGETQYF. DNA for the CDR3: TGTGCCAGCAGCCAAGGCGGGGGATGGGGAGAGACCCAGTACTTC.

This clonotype was counted many times. The chain links TRBV28 to TRBJ2-1, with D hard to call. The CDR3 extends over 14 amino acids. Germline CDR1 and CDR2: MDHEN and SYDVKM. V shed 7 bases and J shed 8 bases, with 18 bases lying between them. In DNA form, the CDR3 reads TGTGCCAGCACAGGTAGATCGTTTCGCCATGAGCAGTTCTTC. It is translated as CASTGRSFRHEQFF.

This clonotype has just a few counts. The V gene is TRBV24-1, the J gene TRBJ2-1; weak D call: TRBD1 (6 bases). CDR3 length: 15 amino acids. The V end lost 3 bases, the J end lost 4 bases, and 12 bases lay between the germline ends. Germline values: CDR1 KGHDR, CDR2 SFDVKD. The CDR3 reads CATSDPSDSYNEQFF. DNA for the CDR3: TGTGCCACCAGTGATCCATCGGACAGTTACAATGAGCAGTTCTTC.

This clonotype came up a few times. Here the CDR3 reads CASSDLAGDSYEQYF. In DNA form, the CDR3 reads TGTGCCAGCAGCGATCTAGCGGGTGATTCCTACGAGCAGTACTTC. This rearrangement joins TRBV7-6 to TRBJ2-7; the match to TRBD2 covers 8 bases. The CDR3 is 15 residues long. Germline V lookup: CDR1 SGHVS, CDR2 FNYEAQ. V lost 5 bases and J lost 1; bases outside the gene matches: 7.

This clonotype occurred many times. This chain uses TRBV12-3 or TRBV12-4 with TRBJ1-1; perhaps TRBD1 as D (5 bases). The CDR3 extends over 14 amino acids. V was pared by 3 bases and J by 1 base, with 9 bases between. The DNA for the CDR3 is TGTGCCAGCAGTTTTCGAGGGGCGAACACTGAAGCTTTCTTT. Translating it yields CASSFRGANTEAFF.

This clonotype was detected only a few times. V usage is TRBV6-5 and J usage is TRBJ2-7; TRBD1 is a possible D gene (5 bases). The germline V and J ends were trimmed by 0 bases and 6 bases, with 18 bases remaining between them. Germline CDR1 is MNHEY and CDR2 is SVGAGI. CDR3 length: 16 amino acids. The CDR3 bases are TGTGCCAGCAGTTACTCCGGGCGGACCAGGGCGTTCGAGCAGTACTTC. It encodes CASSYSGRTRAFEQYF.

As for this clonotype: This sequence may be a read error, since a much larger clone differs from it by one base. This rearrangement joins TRBV5-1 to TRBJ1-1; D not certain. Germline lookup yields CDR1 SGHRS and CDR2 YFSETQ. The CDR3 consists of 15 residues. The CDR3, as DNA: TGCGCCAGCAGCTTGGACGGACGGATGAACACTGAATCTTTCTTT. Protein product: CASSLDGRMNTESFF. The whole variable domain, remainder taken from reference TRBV5-1 and TRBJ1-1, is KAGVTQTPRYLIKTRGQQVTLSCSPISGHRSVSWYQQTPGQGLQFLFEYFSETQRNKGNFPGRFSGRQFSNSRSEMNVSTLELGDSALYLCASSLDGRMNTESFFGQGTRLTVV.

V is TRBV7-2 and J is TRBJ2-6; 7 nucleotides align to TRBD1. The CDR3 is 17 residues long. Germline V gene sequence: CDR1 SGHTA, CDR2 FQGNSA. The V segment lost 0 bases and the J segment 0 bases; nucleotides outside the gene matches: 2. CDR3 DNA sequence: TGTGCCAGCAGCTTAGCGGGGACAGTCTCTGGGGCCAACGTCCTGACTTTC. It specifies CASSLAGTVSGANVLTF. The whole variable domain, remainder taken from reference TRBV7-2 and TRBJ2-6, is GAGVSQSPSNKVTEKGKDVELRCDPISGHTALYWYRQSLGQGLEFLIYFQGNSAPDKSGLPSDRFSAERTGGSVSTLTIQRTQQEDSAVYLCASSLAGTVSGANVLTFGAGSRLTVL.

The genes are TRBV28 and TRBJ2-6; D gene ambiguous. The CDR3 sequence is 15 residues long. CDR1 is MDHEN and CDR2 is SYDVKM in the germline V gene. Trimming removed 3 bases from V and 2 bases from J, with 8 bases in between. The CDR3 DNA reads as TGTGCCAGCAGTTTCTACGGCCCTGGGGCCAACGTCCTGACTTTC. As protein: CASSFYGPGANVLTF.

This clonotype was observed at least ten times. J is TRBJ2-3 and V is TRBV12-3 or TRBV12-4, with D perhaps TRBD2 (5 bases). The CDR3 is 14 residues long. Trimming removed 3 bases from V and 6 bases from J, with 13 bases in between. CDR3 sequence reads: CASSFRPQRDTQYF. As DNA, the CDR3 is TGTGCCAGCAGTTTTCGCCCCCAGCGGGATACGCAGTATTTT.

This clonotype came up many times. The chain combines TRBV27 with TRBJ2-7; the D gene is possibly TRBD1 (5 bases). V was trimmed by 3 bases and J by 3 bases, leaving 12 bases between them. This CDR3 comprises 14 residues. The germline gives CDR1 MNHEY, CDR2 SMNVEV (reference sequence). As DNA, the CDR3 is TGTGCCAGCAGTTTTAAGACAGTTCTCTACGAGCAGTACGTC. As protein: CASSFKTVLYEQYV.

This clonotype has a handful of counts. The V and J genes are TRBV10-2 and TRBJ1-2, with D hard to call. V was clipped by 6 bases and J by 2 bases, with 25 bases between them. From germline, CDR1 is WSHSY and CDR2 SAAADI. The CDR3 has 18 residues. The CDR3 coding sequence is TGCGCCAGCAGCACCCAGAACAATGGGAGGAGGCTAAACTATGGCTACACCTTC. Residues: CASSTQNNGRRLNYGYTF.

This clonotype was counted ten times or more. This rearrangement joins TRBV6-1 to TRBJ2-3, with 9 nucleotides matching TRBD1. The V and J ends lost 0 bases and 4 bases, in that order; junction bases with no gene match: 11. There are 18 residues in the CDR3. Per germline, CDR1 MNHNS and CDR2 SASEGT. CDR3 nucleotide sequence: TGTGCCAGCAGTGAAGCAGGGGGCGGGACAGGGAATGCAGATACGCAGTATTTT. The encoded protein is CASSEAGGGTGNADTQYF.